This T cell receptor (beta chain) was identified during a study of regulatory T cells in long-lasting Graves disease. A few counts support this clonotype. What it binds is not known. HTBI primers from iRepertoire and Arm-PCR of CDR3 regions yielded the TCR beta libraries. TCRdb reprocessed the multiplex PCR reads with MiXCR, giving one entry per CDR3 protein. The data contain 400,000 to 650,000 distinct CDR3 sequences, roughly 16% of them singletons. Described time point: newly diagnosed GD, antithyroid drugs for less than 3 months. The TCR library used RNA extracted from PBMCs. Study conclusions and caveats: Relative to newly diagnosed Graves' patients, persistent ones had lower TCR diversity.

This sample also appeared in a second study, on T cells in Graves' hyperthyroidism and ophthalmopathy. That publication notes: HTBI primers were used for first-round RT-PCR of the TCR CDR3.

The clonotype was recovered from a woman in her forties or fifties with Graves disease. Sequencing was performed on peripheral blood mononuclear cells (PBMCs), taken at new diagnosis, from a patient treated with antithyroid drugs.

The CDR3 loop reads CASSPGLGGNTIYF. CDR3 coding DNA: TGTGCCAGCAGCCCAGGGTTGGGGGGAAACACCATATATTTT. The chain couples TRBV7-2 to TRBJ1-3; the D gene is possibly TRBD1 (5 bases). The ends were cut back, 5 bases at V and 4 bases at J, with 12 bases in the middle. CDR1 SGHTA and CDR2 FQGNSA come from the germline V gene. There are 14 residues in the CDR3. Full variable domain (remainder filled in from reference TRBV7-2 and TRBJ1-3): GAGVSQSPSNKVTEKGKDVELRCDPISGHTALYWYRQSLGQGLEFLIYFQGNSAPDKSGLPSDRFSAERTGGSVSTLTIQRTQQEDSAVYLCASSPGLGGNTIYFGEGSWLTVV.